The 27 T cell receptor beta chains listed next were all sequenced from one sample in a study of graft-versus-host responses after intestinal transplantation. No antigens are known for them. Profiling relied on immunoSEQ multiplex PCR, and the TCRdb table lists in-frame clones only, not all of them. The sample records tens of thousands of clones, roughly four fifths being singletons. The sample here was unstimulated CD8+ T cells sorted from spleen or lymph node cells, taken before intestinal transplant. All receptors come from a human donor who received an intestinal transplant.

The J gene is TRBJ2-1, the V gene TRBV7-2, with D maybe TRBD1 (5 bases). Germline CDR1 SGHTA, CDR2 FQGNSA. Trimming shortened V by 5 bases and J by 0 bases, and 11 bases separated the two germline ends. The CDR3 runs 15 residues. The CDR3 DNA sequence: TGTGCCAGCAGCGTGGGGCTGAGCTCCTACAATGAGCAGTTCTTC. Translation gives CASSVGLSSYNEQFF. Drawing the rest from reference TRBV7-2 and TRBJ2-1, the complete variable domain is GAGVSQSPSNKVTEKGKDVELRCDPISGHTALYWYRQSLGQGLEFLIYFQGNSAPDKSGLPSDRFSAERTGGSVSTLTIQRTQQEDSAVYLCASSVGLSSYNEQFFGPGTRLTVL.

The chain combines TRBV6-5 with TRBJ2-7, with TRBD1 matching 8 bases. V shed 7 bases and J 7 bases; nucleotides not matched to a gene: 15. The CDR3 runs 15 residues. Germline-derived CDR1 and CDR2 are MNHEY and SVGAGI. The DNA of the CDR3 is TGTGCCAGCACCCCCTCCGGGACAGGATCGTGGGAGCAGTACTTC. It encodes CASTPSGTGSWEQYF.

There are a few counts of this clone. The genes are TRBV4-2 and TRBJ2-2; 9 nucleotides match TRBD1. Trimming at V came to 1 base and at J to 5 bases, leaving 8 bases not matched to a gene. CDR1 is LGHNA and CDR2 is YNFKEQ in the germline V gene. CDR3 length equals 17 residues. The CDR3 coding sequence is TGTGCCAGCAGCCAAGGGAGACAGGGGGGTTGGACCGGGGAGCTGTTTTTT. It codes for CASSQGRQGGWTGELFF.

This clone has a handful of counts. The rearrangement links TRBV27 to TRBJ2-7, with D uncertain. This CDR3 has 12 amino acids. The V end was cut by 6 bases, the J end by 3 bases, with 9 bases between. Looked up from germline, CDR1 is MNHEY and CDR2 is SMNVEV (reference sequence). The CDR3 coding sequence is TGTGCCAGCAGCCCCCCAGGCTACGAGCAGTACTTC. Protein: CASSPPGYEQYF.

The rearrangement joins TRBV6-5 to TRBJ2-7; possible D gene TRBD2, 6 bases. The V end was cut by 3 bases, the J end by 2 bases, with 14 bases between. There are 15 residues in the CDR3. Germline lookup yields CDR1 MNHEY and CDR2 SVGAGI. The DNA for the CDR3 is TGTGCCAGCAGTTATGAGGGGAGGCCTCCCTACGAGCAGTACTTC. Translating gives CASSYEGRPPYEQYF.

The chain recombines TRBV4-1 with TRBJ2-3, with D perhaps matching TRBD1 or TRBD2 (6 bases each). Germline V gene data show CDR1 as MGHRA and CDR2 as YSYEKL. V was cut by 7 bases and J by 1 base, with 15 bases left in between. This CDR3 is built from 15 residues. CDR3 coding DNA: TGCGCCAGCACGACGGGGGCGTGGGGCACAGATACGCAGTATTTT. This sequence encodes CASTTGAWGTDTQYF.

The rearrangement links TRBV7-9 to TRBJ2-7; D possibly uses TRBD1 or TRBD2 (7 bases each). This CDR3 contains 16 residues. V was pared by 5 bases and J by 2 bases, with 19 bases between. The germline V gene has CDR1 SEHNR and CDR2 FQNEAQ (reference sequence). The CDR3 DNA reads as TGTGCCAGCAGCCCGAGAGGGAGGGGGCTACCCTACGAGCAGTACTTC. Its translation: CASSPRGRGLPYEQYF.

The chain combines TRBV9 with TRBJ1-4; tentatively, D is TRBD1 (6 bases). CDR1 and CDR2 from the germline V gene are SGDLS and YYNGEE. V gave up 0 bases and J gave up 8 bases, with 11 bases separating them. The CDR3 sequence is 14 residues long. The CDR3 bases are TGTGCCAGCAGCGTAGAGTGGAGGGGGGAAAAACTGTTTTTT. Protein: CASSVEWRGEKLFF.

The gene calls are TRBV5-1 and TRBJ2-1; D possibly corresponds to TRBD2 (6 bases). Trimming took off 6 bases at V and 7 bases at J, with 17 bases between the two ends. This CDR3 spans 14 amino acids. Looked up from germline, CDR1 is SGHRS and CDR2 is YFSETQ. CDR3 sequence (DNA): TGCGCCAGCACCAGGCGGGAAGCTGGTAATGAGCAGTTCTTC. Its protein product is CASTRREAGNEQFF.

The chain recombines TRBV4-1 with TRBJ2-7; D tentatively reads TRBD1 or TRBD2 (5 bases each). The CDR3 totals 15 residues. Trimming removed 5 bases at V and 2 bases at J, with 16 bases between. Germline CDR1 MGHRA, CDR2 YSYEKL. Here the CDR3 reads CASSSGTEEAYEQYF. The CDR3 bases are TGCGCCAGCAGCTCCGGGACGGAGGAAGCCTACGAGCAGTACTTC.

The rearrangement joins TRBV2 to TRBJ1-6; D unclear. CDR1 SNHLY and CDR2 FYNNEI come from the germline V gene. The CDR3 is 16 residues long. V was clipped by 5 bases and J by 0 bases, with 11 bases between them. The CDR3 DNA is TGTGCCAGCAGTTTGGAGACCTTCTCCTATAATTCACCCCTCCACTTT. It codes for CASSLETFSYNSPLHF.

This clone was seen a single time. The J gene is TRBJ2-1, the V gene TRBV2; TRBD2 matches at 10 bases. Germline CDR1 reads SNHLY; CDR2 reads FYNNEI. The CDR3 is 15 amino acids. Unmatched junction bases numbered 13, after V lost 9 bases and J lost 8 bases. CDR3 sequence: CASLAGVSLGDEQFF. CDR3 in DNA: TGTGCCAGTCTAGCGGGGGTTTCTCTGGGGGATGAGCAGTTCTTC.

In DNA form, the CDR3 reads TGTGCCAGTAGTATCCGGGACGAAGAGACCCAGTACTTC. This translates into CASSIRDEETQYF. The rearrangement links TRBV19 to TRBJ2-5; D tentatively fits TRBD1 or TRBD2 (5 bases each). The CDR3 extends over 13 amino acids. Trimming took 3 bases from V and 3 from J, leaving 8 bases between them. Per the germline V gene, CDR1 is LNHDA and CDR2 is SQIVND (reference sequence).

The chain employs TRBV14 and TRBJ2-3, with D unresolved. The CDR3 is 13 residues long. Trimming took 5 bases from V and 4 from J, leaving 10 bases between them. The germline V gene encodes CDR1 SGHDN and CDR2 FVKESK. CDR3 bases: TGTGCCAGCAGCGAAGGACGGCCAGATACGCAGTATTTT. Its translation: CASSEGRPDTQYF.

The V call is TRBV5-5, the J call TRBJ2-7; no clear D gene. The CDR3 totals 11 residues. Germline V gene lookup returns CDR1 SGHKS and CDR2 YYEKEE (reference sequence). The V and J ends lost 5 bases and 3 bases respectively, with 6 bases between them. The CDR3 DNA sequence: TGTGCCAGCAGTTCTTACTACGAGCAGTACTTC. Translation: CASSSYYEQYF.

CDR3 in DNA: TGTGCCAGCAGCCAAGAATCAGATGAGCAGTTCTTC. Amino acids: CASSQESDEQFF. The rearrangement links TRBV4-2 to TRBJ2-1; D unclear. The CDR3 has 12 amino acids. CDR1 is LGHNA, CDR2 YNFKEQ, per germline. V lost 0 bases and J 8 bases, leaving 5 bases between the germline ends.

This clone showed up just once. The chain links TRBV4-1 to TRBJ1-2, with D perhaps TRBD1 (5 bases). CDR3 length equals 15 residues. Trimming stripped 0 bases from V and 4 bases from J, with 12 bases between. Germline assignment: CDR1 MGHRA and CDR2 YSYEKL. CDR3 sequence (DNA): TGCGCCAGCAGCCAAGATGGGCAGGGCCTCTATGGCTACACCTTC. This codes for CASSQDGQGLYGYTF.

The rearrangement joins TRBV9 to TRBJ1-3, with D perhaps TRBD1 (5 bases). Germline V gene data show CDR1 as SGDLS and CDR2 as YYNGEE. The CDR3 covers 14 residues. V was shortened by 10 bases and J by 0 bases, with 14 bases between the two germline ends. In DNA, the CDR3 is TGTGCCTCCGCAACAGGACGCTCTGGAAACACCATATATTTT. Its translation: CASATGRSGNTIYF.

The V and J genes are TRBV2 and TRBJ2-1, with 15 bases that match TRBD2. Germline assignment: CDR1 SNHLY and CDR2 FYNNEI. This CDR3 region has 17 residues. The trim removed 11 bases at V and 2 bases at J, leaving 10 bases unmatched. The CDR3: CAGRTSGGDFAYNEQFF. In nucleotides, the CDR3 is TGTGCCGGGCGGACTAGCGGGGGGGATTTTGCCTACAATGAGCAGTTCTTC.

The V gene is TRBV7-3, the J gene TRBJ1-2; D gene ambiguous. Germline V gives CDR1 SGHTA, CDR2 FQGTGA. There are 16 residues in the CDR3. V shed 5 bases and J shed 0 bases, with 16 bases lying between them. The CDR3 reads CASSRLSNTANYGYTF. CDR3 DNA: TGTGCCAGCAGCCGACTTTCCAACACCGCTAACTATGGCTACACCTTC.

The gene calls are TRBV5-5 and TRBJ2-3; TRBD2 matches at 8 bases. Germline lookup yields CDR1 SGHKS and CDR2 YYEKEE (reference sequence). CDR3 size: 16 residues. The V segment lost 2 bases and the J segment 3 bases; nucleotides outside the gene matches: 8. The CDR3 region is CASSLLAGHPTDTQYF. The CDR3 nucleotides read TGTGCCAGCAGCTTATTAGCGGGGCACCCAACAGATACGCAGTATTTT.

This chain uses TRBV6-5 with TRBJ2-3, with 7 bases matching TRBD2. Germline V gene lookup returns CDR1 MNHEY and CDR2 SVGAGI. Trimming removed 0 bases from V and 1 base from J; junction bases left unmatched: 1. The CDR3 has 15 residues. The CDR3 reads CASSYSGGGTDTQYF. In DNA, the CDR3 is TGTGCCAGCAGTTACTCTGGGGGGGGCACAGATACGCAGTATTTT.

The chain recombines TRBV6-1 with TRBJ2-5; TRBD2 agrees at 10 bases. V was pared by 1 base and J by 2 bases, with 7 bases of the junction left unmatched. The CDR3 runs 17 residues. Per the germline V gene, CDR1 is MNHNS and CDR2 is SASEGT. The CDR3 nucleotides read TGTGCCAGCAGTGAAGTCGTAGCGGGGGGCACACAAGAGACCCAGTACTTC. Its protein product is CASSEVVAGGTQETQYF.

V is TRBV4-1 and J is TRBJ2-7; D perhaps matches TRBD1 (6 bases). Germline lookup yields CDR1 MGHRA and CDR2 YSYEKL. The CDR3 consists of 15 residues. The V end lost 0 bases, the J end lost 4 bases, and 13 bases lay between the germline ends. The CDR3 here is CASSQDLDRLYEQYF. The CDR3 nucleotides are TGCGCCAGCAGCCAAGATCTAGACAGGCTATACGAGCAGTACTTC.

The rearrangement joins TRBV6-5 to TRBJ2-7, with TRBD1 identical over 7 bases. V was clipped by 6 bases and J by 0 bases; unmatched bases: 5. CDR1 is MNHEY, CDR2 SVGAGI, per germline. The CDR3 sequence is 14 residues long. CDR3 sequence (DNA): TGTGCCAGCAGAGAGACAGGGAGCTCCTACGAGCAGTACTTC. This translates into CASRETGSSYEQYF.

The rearrangement links TRBV27 to TRBJ2-7, with a possible D match to TRBD1 (5 bases). The CDR3 length is 13 residues. Germline CDR1 MNHEY, CDR2 SMNVEV (reference sequence). V lost 3 bases to trimming and J lost 2 bases, with 8 bases between them. CDR3 sequence: CASSFRGPYEQYF. CDR3 in DNA: TGTGCCAGCAGTTTTAGGGGCCCCTACGAGCAGTACTTC.

The chain has TRBV19 and TRBJ2-7; possible D gene TRBD2, 6 bases. From germline, CDR1 is LNHDA and CDR2 SQIVND (reference sequence). Trimming took off 4 bases at V and 5 bases at J, with 12 bases between the two ends. The CDR3 has 13 amino acids. CDR3 region: CASSTVGGDEQYF. As DNA, the CDR3 is TGTGCCAGTAGTACGGTTGGAGGGGACGAGCAGTACTTC.